This T cell receptor beta chain was observed in a study of blood T cell repertoires in COVID-19. Study details: Spain, Italy and the United States supplied samples that represented acute and convalescent COVID-19.

Study processing details: Amplification from reference gene primers served as the basis for estimated nucleated cell counts. The assay was immunoSEQ multiplex PCR, and TCRdb's table has in-frame clones only and misses some. The DNA was the basis for D and trimming; V, J and clone size are from that table. The table records hundreds of thousands of clones, approximately 90% of them present only once. V was clipped by 4 bases and J by 7 bases, with 11 bases between them. The CDR3 runs 14 residues. Germline CDR1 reads SNHLY; CDR2 reads FYNNEI. The chain recombines TRBV2 with TRBJ1-6; D might be TRBD1 (5 bases). This clonotype was obtained from a young man with active or convalescent COVID-19. Material for sequencing was peripheral blood. DNA of the CDR3: TGTGCCAGCAGTGCTCAGGGTCTGAATTCACCCCTCCACTTT. Translating it yields CASSAQGLNSPLHF. The full variable domain, its missing parts supplied by reference TRBV2 and TRBJ1-6, is EPEVTQTPSHQVTQMGQEVILRCVPISNHLYFYWYRQILGQKVEFLVSFYNNEISEKSEIFDDQFSVERPDGSNFTLKIRSTKLEDSAMYFCASSAQGLNSPLHFGNGTRLTVT.